This entry lists 16 T cell receptor beta chains sequenced from one sample in a study of monozygotic twins with inflammatory bowel disease. No DNA is given; TCRdb re-called the 5' RACE reads and lists each CDR3 protein once. This sample's table reports fewer than 550,000 distinct CDR3 sequences. Specimen: blood. The origin of the receptors is a human donor with ulcerative colitis or Crohn's disease, or a healthy co-twin of an affected twin (not recorded which).

CDR3 sequence: CASSLIVRGELFF. The V and J genes are TRBV5-6 and TRBJ2-2; there is no DNA to check the TCRdb D call of TRBD2. The CDR3 has 13 residues. The germline gives CDR1 SGHDT, CDR2 YYEEEE.

This chain links TRBV6-5 with TRBJ1-1. Germline CDR1 is MNHEY and CDR2 is SVGAGI. The CDR3 is made up of 14 amino acids. The CDR3 is CASSYLSANTEAFF.

The J gene is TRBJ1-6, the V gene TRBV5-1; the D gene TCRdb calls, TRBD1, cannot be checked with no DNA. From germline, CDR1 is SGHRS and CDR2 YFSETQ. This CDR3 spans 13 amino acids. The CDR3 protein is CASSLSGDSPLHF.

V usage is TRBV7-2 and J usage is TRBJ2-1; TCRdb proposes TRBD1, but this gene call is untestable without DNA. The CDR3 sequence is 13 residues long. Germline lookup yields CDR1 SGHTA and CDR2 FQGNSA. The CDR3: CASSLGRGDEQFF.

The gene calls are TRBV6-5 and TRBJ2-7; TCRdb's D gene call, TRBD1, goes unchecked for lack of DNA. CDR1 is MNHEY and CDR2 is SVGAGI in the germline V gene. The CDR3 length is 13 residues. CDR3 sequence reads: CASSSHRDYEQYF.

V and J are TRBV7-2 and TRBJ1-5; TCRdb gives TRBD1 as the D gene, but with no DNA this cannot be confirmed. The CDR3 is 16 residues long. Germline V CDR1 and CDR2: SGHTA, FQGNSA. The CDR3: CASSFVQGLGNQPQHF.

The chain couples TRBV20-1 to TRBJ2-2. Germline V gene data show CDR1 as DFQATT and CDR2 as SNEGSKA (reference sequence). There are 14 residues in the CDR3. CDR3 region: CSAIWQNGPGELFF.

This chain joins TRBV28 and TRBJ1-6. Germline loops: CDR1 MDHEN, CDR2 SYDVKM. The CDR3 is 13 amino acids. This CDR3 reads CASRGSYNSPLHF.

The chain recombines TRBV6-1 with TRBJ2-1; TCRdb reports TRBD1, a call that lacks DNA to check it against. The CDR3 is made up of 14 amino acids. Germline V gives CDR1 MNHNS, CDR2 SASEGT. The CDR3: CASSPRQGLNEQFF.

The V and J genes are TRBV24-1 and TRBJ1-1; TCRdb lists TRBD1, though no DNA is available to test this call. The length of the CDR3 is 14 residues. Germline lookup yields CDR1 KGHDR and CDR2 SFDVKD. This CDR3 is CATRGKTENTEAFF.

The chain combines TRBV5-1 with TRBJ2-2. The V gene's germline CDR1 is SGHRS and CDR2 YFSETQ. This CDR3 spans 15 amino acids. CDR3 region: CASNDNVGTSGELFF.

The chain employs TRBV12-3 or TRBV12-4 and TRBJ2-1; with no DNA, the TCRdb D assignment of TRBD2 cannot be verified. This CDR3 spans 15 amino acids. The CDR3 loop reads CASSLGLAGVNEQFF.

The J gene is TRBJ2-7, the V gene TRBV7-2; TCRdb picks TRBD2, but there is no DNA to check that call. Germline V gene data show CDR1 as SGHTA and CDR2 as FQGNSA. This CDR3 has 15 amino acids. The CDR3 sequence: CASSQTSGGLYEQYF.

The chain employs TRBV5-1 and TRBJ2-2; TCRdb names TRBD1, which stays unverified in the absence of DNA. This CDR3 contains 19 residues. Germline-derived CDR1 and CDR2 are SGHRS and YFSETQ. CDR3 sequence: CASSFYPGQGAAGTGELFF.

This chain connects TRBV20-1 to TRBJ2-5; TCRdb indicates TRBD1, and absent DNA this call remains unverified. CDR1 DFQATT and CDR2 SNEGSKA come from the germline V gene (reference sequence). This CDR3 has 13 amino acids. CDR3 loop: CSARRDRGETQYF.

The CDR3 loop reads CASSLGENYGYTF. The V and J genes are TRBV7-8 and TRBJ1-2. CDR1 and CDR2 from the germline V gene are SGHVS and FQNEAQ. This CDR3 has 13 residues.